In its sample, the clone carrying this T cell receptor (beta chain) was seen a few times. This entry comes from a study of T cell responses to AZD1222 COVID-19 vaccine. There are 14 residues in the CDR3. The V gene lost 5 bases and the J gene lost 0 bases, with 10 bases spanning the gap. Germline loops: CDR1 SGHAT, CDR2 FQDESV (reference sequence). Repertoires were generated with immunoSEQ multiplex PCR, while TCRdb's copy carries only in-frame clones and drops some. The sample shows some 150,000 clones, roughly 90% of them seen only once. The sequence was collected from an adult in good health. The rearrangement uses TRBV11-1 and TRBJ1-1; D is undetermined. This material consisted of peripheral blood, taken on day 0 of AZD1222 vaccination. This chain's CDR3 is CASSPGSMNTEAFF. CDR3 nucleotides: TGTGCCAGCAGCCCCGGGTCCATGAACACTGAAGCTTTCTTT.